This is a list of T cell receptor beta chains from one sample in a study of CD8 T cells in ankylosing spondylitis. TCRdb ran MiXCR on the 5' RACE reads and lists one entry per CDR3 protein. This sample has a few hundred thousand distinct CDR3 sequences, with more than 20% found just once. The sequenced material came from blood, either unsorted or a sorted T cell fraction (not recorded which). These TCRs come from a female donor with ankylosing spondylitis or in good health (not recorded which). CDR3s leave out the opening cysteine and the closing phenylalanine or tryptophan.

v_call: TRBV5-6; j_call: TRBJ1-1; cdr3_aa: ASSLAGRYYGF
v_call: TRBV6-5; j_call: TRBJ2-1; cdr3_aa: ASTLMAGGINEQF
v_call: TRBV12-3/TRBV12-4; j_call: TRBJ2-3; cdr3_aa: ASGLAGASTQY
v_call: TRBV29-1; j_call: TRBJ2-7; cdr3_aa: LSGVPYEQY
v_call: TRBV24-1; j_call: TRBJ1-3; cdr3_aa: ATSPSGNTIY
v_call: TRBV12-3/TRBV12-4; j_call: TRBJ2-5; cdr3_aa: ASCGGHQETQY
v_call: TRBV20-1; j_call: TRBJ2-3; cdr3_aa: SARDWDTQY
v_call: TRBV20-1; j_call: TRBJ2-1; cdr3_aa: SATGSRLYNEQF
v_call: TRBV6-5; j_call: TRBJ1-4; cdr3_aa: ASSLGQHNEKLF
v_call: TRBV10-3; j_call: TRBJ2-2; cdr3_aa: AIRPTGRTGELF
v_call: TRBV11-2; j_call: TRBJ2-1; cdr3_aa: ASSLGLDGYEQF
v_call: TRBV9; j_call: TRBJ2-5; cdr3_aa: ASSERPSIGQETQY
v_call: TRBV27; j_call: TRBJ1-4; cdr3_aa: ASSLGQFEKLF
v_call: TRBV6-2/TRBV6-3; j_call: TRBJ1-5; cdr3_aa: ASIRTDAQPQH
v_call: TRBV11-1; j_call: TRBJ2-5; cdr3_aa: ASSPSGSGIRWETQY
v_call: TRBV29-1; j_call: TRBJ2-3; cdr3_aa: SVRLAGGPDTQY
v_call: TRBV5-1; j_call: TRBJ2-1; cdr3_aa: ASSYDRVNEQF